This T cell receptor beta chain was captured in a study of blood T cell repertoires in COVID-19. Turning to the study itself: From T cells, B-cell-depleted T cells, or PBMCs came the material, which was cDNA or gDNA.

This clone has a single count. Assay: immunoSEQ multiplex PCR; the TCRdb copy retains only in-frame clones and omits some. This table has 180,000 or so clones, 89% appearing once. Participants spanned ages about 18 to 100 years and resided in around 25 US areas. Grouping used clinical history reported by participants in a survey and questionnaire. The recovered donors of Cohort 3 showed two negative PCRs, clearance, or symptom resolution. In germline, CDR1 is MNHEY, CDR2 SMNVEV (reference sequence). The CDR3 loop spans 14 amino acids. With 5 bases clipped from V and 1 base from J, the junction kept 3 bases outside the gene matches.

This chain joins TRBV27 and TRBJ2-3; 7 nucleotides agree with TRBD2. The source of this sequence is a woman under 30 who had recovered from COVID-19. The specimen was PBMCs or T cells enriched from blood (not recorded which). The CDR3 coding sequence is TGTGCCAGCAGTCGTCTAGCGGGCACAGATACGCAGTATTTT. Amino acid sequence: CASSRLAGTDTQYF.